These T cell receptor beta chains were read from a single sample in a study of control samples from healthy donors and cancer patients. The table came from immunoSEQ multiplex PCR; TCRdb's copy has only in-frame clones and leaves some out. The listing records roughly 190,000 clones. The sample taken for sequencing was blood. Receptors were obtained from a woman younger than 45 in good health. The CDR3 runs from the conserved cysteine through the conserved F or W. D genes are given only for firm matches.

j_call: TRBJ2-7; v_call: TRBV19; d_call: TRBD1; cdr3_nt: TGTGCCAGTAGTACGTACTCCGGGACAGAATTTTACGAGCAGTACTTC; cdr3_aa: CASSTYSGTEFYEQYF
j_call: TRBJ1-2; v_call: TRBV19; d_call: -; cdr3_nt: TGTGCCAGTAGTATAGAAGCCAGGCCGGGCTATGGCTACACCTTC; cdr3_aa: CASSIEARPGYGYTF
j_call: TRBJ2-1; v_call: TRBV5-1; d_call: -; cdr3_nt: TGCGCCAGCAACCTGGGGACAGAGCAGTTCTTC; cdr3_aa: CASNLGTEQFF
j_call: TRBJ2-1; v_call: TRBV9; d_call: -; cdr3_nt: TGTGCCAGCAGCCCACTACTGGGGGGTCAGGGTCAGGAGCAGTTCTTC; cdr3_aa: CASSPLLGGQGQEQFF
j_call: TRBJ1-2; v_call: TRBV11-2; d_call: -; cdr3_nt: TGTGCCAGCAGCTTAGGCAGGAACTATGGCTACACCTTC; cdr3_aa: CASSLGRNYGYTF
j_call: TRBJ2-2; v_call: TRBV7-2; d_call: -; cdr3_nt: TGTGCCAGCAGGGAGGGGCAGACGAACACCGGGGAGCTGTTTTTT; cdr3_aa: CASREGQTNTGELFF
j_call: TRBJ1-4; v_call: TRBV5-1; d_call: -; cdr3_nt: TGCGCCAGCAGCTTGGCGAGGAGCACTAATGAAAAACTGTTTTTT; cdr3_aa: CASSLARSTNEKLFF
j_call: TRBJ2-2; v_call: TRBV9; d_call: TRBD1; cdr3_nt: TGTGCCAGCAGCCCCGGGACAGGGCTAGGGACCGGGGAGCTGTTTTTT; cdr3_aa: CASSPGTGLGTGELFF
j_call: TRBJ2-3; v_call: TRBV6-2/TRBV6-3; d_call: -; cdr3_nt: TGTGCCAGCAGTGCCAGGCGAGATACGCAGTATTTT; cdr3_aa: CASSARRDTQYF
j_call: TRBJ1-1; v_call: TRBV6-5; d_call: -; cdr3_nt: TGTGCCAGCAGTACTATCTATAAAGCTTTCTTT; cdr3_aa: CASSTIYKAFF
j_call: TRBJ1-5; v_call: TRBV9; d_call: TRBD1; cdr3_nt: TGTGCCAGCAGCGTAGGAGCAGGGGGCTCGCAGCCCCAGCATTTT; cdr3_aa: CASSVGAGGSQPQHF
j_call: TRBJ1-1; v_call: TRBV7-9; d_call: -; cdr3_nt: TGTGCCAGCAGCTTAAACAGGGTGGGAGCTTTCTTT; cdr3_aa: CASSLNRVGAFF
j_call: TRBJ1-2; v_call: TRBV3-1/TRBV3-2; d_call: -; cdr3_nt: TGTGCCAGCAGTAATAAACCGGTAGCTAACTATGGCTACACCTTC; cdr3_aa: CASSNKPVANYGYTF
j_call: TRBJ1-2; v_call: TRBV4-1; d_call: -; cdr3_nt: TGCGCCAGCAGCCAAGAAGGGGCATATGGCTACACCTTC; cdr3_aa: CASSQEGAYGYTF
j_call: TRBJ1-1; v_call: TRBV5-1; d_call: -; cdr3_nt: TGCGCCAGCAGCCCGCCCGGGGAGAAGGCTGAAGCTTTCTTT; cdr3_aa: CASSPPGEKAEAFF
j_call: TRBJ1-2; v_call: TRBV4-1; d_call: -; cdr3_nt: TGCGCCAGCAGAGGGGGATCCGACCATGGCTACACCTTC; cdr3_aa: CASRGGSDHGYTF
j_call: TRBJ2-1; v_call: TRBV6-5; d_call: -; cdr3_nt: TGTGCCAGCACCCGGGTGGGCGTGCAGTTCTTC; cdr3_aa: CASTRVGVQFF
j_call: TRBJ1-3; v_call: TRBV5-1; d_call: -; cdr3_nt: TGCGCCAGCAGCCGGGACACAGGTGCCGGAAACACCATATATTTT; cdr3_aa: CASSRDTGAGNTIYF
j_call: TRBJ1-4; v_call: TRBV4-1; d_call: TRBD1; cdr3_nt: TGCGCCAGCAGCCCACCCGGGACAGGGGGATATAATGAAAAACTGTTTTTT; cdr3_aa: CASSPPGTGGYNEKLFF
j_call: TRBJ2-1; v_call: TRBV25-1; d_call: TRBD2; cdr3_nt: TGTGCCAGCAGTGGACTAGCGGGGGCGAAGGACAATGAGCAGTTCTTC; cdr3_aa: CASSGLAGAKDNEQFF
j_call: TRBJ1-2; v_call: TRBV7-8; d_call: -; cdr3_nt: TGTGCCAGCAGCTCGGAAGACAGTCGCTTTGTCTATGGCTACACCTTC; cdr3_aa: CASSSEDSRFVYGYTF
j_call: TRBJ1-2; v_call: TRBV4-3; d_call: -; cdr3_nt: TGCGCCAGCAGCCAAGATCTGGGGACGGCCCCTCTCTATGGCTACACCTTC; cdr3_aa: CASSQDLGTAPLYGYTF
j_call: TRBJ1-5; v_call: TRBV7-2; d_call: -; cdr3_nt: TGTGCCAGCAGCTTAGCAGGGGGCAATCAGCCCCAGCATTTT; cdr3_aa: CASSLAGGNQPQHF
j_call: TRBJ2-3; v_call: TRBV9; d_call: -; cdr3_nt: TGTGCCAGCAGCGCCCAGGACCCCCCAGATACGCAGTATTTT; cdr3_aa: CASSAQDPPDTQYF
j_call: TRBJ1-2; v_call: TRBV6-5; d_call: TRBD1; cdr3_nt: TGTGCCAGCAGGAGACAGGGAGTTAATTTTGGCTACACCTTC; cdr3_aa: CASRRQGVNFGYTF
j_call: TRBJ2-7; v_call: TRBV5-4; d_call: TRBD2; cdr3_nt: TGTGCCAGCAGCTCACCCTCTAGCGGGGGGTCCTACGAGCAGTACTTC; cdr3_aa: CASSSPSSGGSYEQYF
j_call: TRBJ1-4; v_call: TRBV6-2/TRBV6-3; d_call: -; cdr3_nt: TGTGCCAGCAGTTACGGTTGGACGGTGAATGAAAAACTGTTTTTT; cdr3_aa: CASSYGWTVNEKLFF
j_call: TRBJ1-2; v_call: TRBV7-2; d_call: TRBD1; cdr3_nt: TGTGCCAGCAGTCGCCACCCTTCCGGGACAGATAATGGCTACACCTTC; cdr3_aa: CASSRHPSGTDNGYTF
j_call: TRBJ1-6; v_call: TRBV28; d_call: -; cdr3_nt: TGTGCCAGCAGTTCACGGACATCCAATTCACCCCTCCACTTT; cdr3_aa: CASSSRTSNSPLHF
j_call: TRBJ1-2; v_call: TRBV28; d_call: -; cdr3_nt: TGTGCCGGGTGGTCCCTGGGCTATGGCTACACCTTC; cdr3_aa: CAGWSLGYGYTF
j_call: TRBJ2-6; v_call: TRBV2; d_call: -; cdr3_nt: TGTGCCAGCAGGACCCCCCTAGGCAGGAGAGAATACTCTGGGGCCAACGTCCTGACTTTC; cdr3_aa: CASRTPLGRREYSGANVLTF
j_call: TRBJ2-1; v_call: TRBV27; d_call: -; cdr3_nt: TGTGCCAGCAGTTTGGGCAGCTACAATGAGCAGTTCTTC; cdr3_aa: CASSLGSYNEQFF
j_call: TRBJ1-1; v_call: TRBV6-5; d_call: -; cdr3_nt: TGTGCCAGCAGTTACACGACAGGCGGAAAGTACACTGAAGCTTTCTTT; cdr3_aa: CASSYTTGGKYTEAFF
j_call: TRBJ2-2; v_call: TRBV27; d_call: -; cdr3_nt: TGTGCCAGCAGTTTCCACAGGGCCGGGGAGCTGTTTTTT; cdr3_aa: CASSFHRAGELFF
j_call: TRBJ1-2; v_call: TRBV28; d_call: -; cdr3_nt: TGTGCCAGCAGCTTAAGGGAAGGGAGGGGTGGCCCTCTTAGGGGCTACACCTTC; cdr3_aa: CASSLREGRGGPLRGYTF
j_call: TRBJ2-1; v_call: TRBV18; d_call: TRBD2; cdr3_nt: TGTGCCAGCTCACCACGGTCGACTAGCGGGAACCTTGGCTACAATGAGCAGTTCTTC; cdr3_aa: CASSPRSTSGNLGYNEQFF
j_call: TRBJ2-2; v_call: TRBV28; d_call: -; cdr3_nt: TGTGCCATATATGCGGGTGCCACCGGGGAGCTGTTTTTT; cdr3_aa: CAIYAGATGELFF